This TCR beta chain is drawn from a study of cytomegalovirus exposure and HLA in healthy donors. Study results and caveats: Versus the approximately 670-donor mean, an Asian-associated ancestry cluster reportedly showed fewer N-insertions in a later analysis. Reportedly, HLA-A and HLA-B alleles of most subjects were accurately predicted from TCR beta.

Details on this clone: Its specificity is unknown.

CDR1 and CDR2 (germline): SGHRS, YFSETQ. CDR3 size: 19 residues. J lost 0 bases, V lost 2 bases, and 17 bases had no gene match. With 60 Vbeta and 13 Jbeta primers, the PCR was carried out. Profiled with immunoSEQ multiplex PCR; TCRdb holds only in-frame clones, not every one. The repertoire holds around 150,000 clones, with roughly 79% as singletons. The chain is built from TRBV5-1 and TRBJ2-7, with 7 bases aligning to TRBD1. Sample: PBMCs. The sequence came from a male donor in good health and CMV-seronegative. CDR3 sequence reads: CASSFRADPDRARSYEQYF. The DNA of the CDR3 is TGCGCCAGCAGCTTCAGAGCAGACCCAGACAGGGCGCGCTCCTACGAGCAGTACTTC.